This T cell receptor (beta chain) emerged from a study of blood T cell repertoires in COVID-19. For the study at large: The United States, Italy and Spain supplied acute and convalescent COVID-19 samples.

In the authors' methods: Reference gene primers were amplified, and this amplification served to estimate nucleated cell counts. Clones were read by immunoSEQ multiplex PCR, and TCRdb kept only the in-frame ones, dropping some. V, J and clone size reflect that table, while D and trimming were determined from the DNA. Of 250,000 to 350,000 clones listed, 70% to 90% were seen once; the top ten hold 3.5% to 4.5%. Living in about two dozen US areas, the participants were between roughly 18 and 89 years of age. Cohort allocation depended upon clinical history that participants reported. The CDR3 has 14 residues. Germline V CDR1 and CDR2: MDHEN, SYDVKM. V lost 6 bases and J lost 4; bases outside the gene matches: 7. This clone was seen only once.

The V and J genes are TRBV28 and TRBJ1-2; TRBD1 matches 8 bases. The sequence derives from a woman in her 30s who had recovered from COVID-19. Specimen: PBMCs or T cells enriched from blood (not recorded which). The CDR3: CASRGTGRGYGYTF. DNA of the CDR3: TGTGCCAGCAGGGGGACAGGTCGGGGCTATGGCTACACCTTC.